These T cell receptor beta chains were read from a single sample in a study of Ad26.COV2.S vaccination and SARS-CoV-2 variants. Sequencing used immunoSEQ multiplex PCR; TCRdb keeps in-frame clones, though not all of them. The profile shows hundreds of thousands of clones, about 89% of them singletons. Specimen: peripheral blood, collected in a trial of Ad26.COV2.S vaccine versus placebo. Receptor source: a person between 18 and 60 years old who received the Ad26.COV2.S COVID-19 vaccine or a placebo. Each CDR3 is given with its conserved first and last residue. The order of the fields is J gene, V gene, CDR3 protein.

J gene: TRBJ2-1
V gene: TRBV5-8
CDR3 protein: CASSLWVAGSSKFF

J gene: TRBJ1-2
V gene: TRBV5-4
CDR3 protein: CASSLVGPGQAYGYTF

J gene: TRBJ2-5
V gene: TRBV2
CDR3 protein: CASSGRGWETQYF

J gene: TRBJ2-7
V gene: TRBV5-6
CDR3 protein: CASSLGPTYEQYF

J gene: TRBJ2-1
V gene: TRBV2
CDR3 protein: CASSASTYNEQFF

J gene: TRBJ2-2
V gene: TRBV5-1
CDR3 protein: CASSALTGPIGTGELFF

J gene: TRBJ2-1
V gene: TRBV18
CDR3 protein: CASASGTGGHNEQFF

J gene: TRBJ1-1
V gene: TRBV5-6
CDR3 protein: CASSARTGVNTEAFF

J gene: TRBJ1-1
V gene: TRBV5-1
CDR3 protein: CASSFNTVNTEAFF

J gene: TRBJ2-7
V gene: TRBV16
CDR3 protein: CASSQFGDWEQYF

J gene: TRBJ2-5
V gene: TRBV30
CDR3 protein: CAWSRQAQETQYF

J gene: TRBJ1-1
V gene: TRBV3-1/TRBV3-2
CDR3 protein: CASSFRTGQVNTEAFF